This T cell receptor (beta chain) was sequenced for a study of T cell responses to AZD1222 COVID-19 vaccine. Libraries were prepared by immunoSEQ multiplex PCR; TCRdb keeps only in-frame clonotypes and omits some of them. The table lists 120,000 or so clones, roughly 90% of them singletons. Study-level points and caveats: Without day 14 samples, only post-peak T cell repertoires were studied.

Germline V gene data show CDR1 as MDHEN and CDR2 as SYDVKM. The V gene lost 5 bases and the J gene lost 4 bases, with 6 bases spanning the gap. This CDR3 is 12 amino acids long. The table lists this clone with a few counts. Its antigen is not known. Specimen: peripheral blood, collected on day 0 of AZD1222 vaccination. The sequence was obtained from an adult in good health. The gene calls are TRBV28 and TRBJ2-1; tentatively, D is TRBD2 (6 bases). The CDR3 DNA reads TGTGCCAGCAGTCTAGCGTACAATGAGCAGTTCTTC. Its translation is CASSLAYNEQFF.